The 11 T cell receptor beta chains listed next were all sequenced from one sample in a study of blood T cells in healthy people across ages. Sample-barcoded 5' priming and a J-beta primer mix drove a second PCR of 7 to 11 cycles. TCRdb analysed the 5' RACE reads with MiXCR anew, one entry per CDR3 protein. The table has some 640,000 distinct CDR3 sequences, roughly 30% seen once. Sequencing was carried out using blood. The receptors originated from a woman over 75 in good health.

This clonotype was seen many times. As DNA, the CDR3 is TGTGCCAGCAGTTACACGGGGACGGCTACCTACGAGCAGTACTTC. Protein product: CASSYTGTATYEQYF. The chain combines TRBV6-5 with TRBJ2-7; D tentatively reads TRBD1 or TRBD2 (5 bases each). CDR1 and CDR2 (germline): MNHEY, SVGAGI. This CDR3 has 15 residues. V was trimmed by 2 bases and J by 2 bases, leaving 13 bases between them.

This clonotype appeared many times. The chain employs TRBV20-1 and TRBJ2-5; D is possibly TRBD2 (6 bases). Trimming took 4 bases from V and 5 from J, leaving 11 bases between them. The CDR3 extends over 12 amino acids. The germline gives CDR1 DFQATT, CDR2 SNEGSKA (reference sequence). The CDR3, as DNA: TGCAGTGCTACCGGGACTCGGGAGACCCAGTACTTC. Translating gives CSATGTRETQYF.

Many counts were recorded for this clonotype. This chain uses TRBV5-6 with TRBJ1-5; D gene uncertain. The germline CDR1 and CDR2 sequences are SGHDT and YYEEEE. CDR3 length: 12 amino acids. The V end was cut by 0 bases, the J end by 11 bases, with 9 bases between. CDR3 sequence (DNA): TGTGCCAGCAGCTTGGGTGGGGAAGCCCAGCATTTT. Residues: CASSLGGEAQHF.

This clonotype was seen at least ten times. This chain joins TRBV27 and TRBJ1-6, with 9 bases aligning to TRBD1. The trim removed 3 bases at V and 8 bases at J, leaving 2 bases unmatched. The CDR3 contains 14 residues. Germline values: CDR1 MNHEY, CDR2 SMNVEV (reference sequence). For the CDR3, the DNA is TGTGCCAGCAGTTTGGGGACAGGGTATTCACCCCTCCACTTT. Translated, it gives CASSLGTGYSPLHF.

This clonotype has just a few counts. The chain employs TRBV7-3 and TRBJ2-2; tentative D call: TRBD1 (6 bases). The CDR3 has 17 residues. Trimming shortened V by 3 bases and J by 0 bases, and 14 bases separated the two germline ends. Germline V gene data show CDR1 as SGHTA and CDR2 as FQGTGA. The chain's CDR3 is CASSLHQGRSNTGELFF. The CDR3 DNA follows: TGTGCCAGCAGCTTGCATCAGGGGCGATCGAACACCGGGGAGCTGTTTTTT.

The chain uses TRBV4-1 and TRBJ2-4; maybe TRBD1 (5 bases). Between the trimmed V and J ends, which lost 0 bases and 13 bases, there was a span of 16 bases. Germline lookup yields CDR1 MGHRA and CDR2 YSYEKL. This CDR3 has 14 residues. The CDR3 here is CASSQDTGNSEQYF. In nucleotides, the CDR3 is TGCGCCAGCAGCCAAGACACAGGCAATTCTGAGCAGTACTTC.

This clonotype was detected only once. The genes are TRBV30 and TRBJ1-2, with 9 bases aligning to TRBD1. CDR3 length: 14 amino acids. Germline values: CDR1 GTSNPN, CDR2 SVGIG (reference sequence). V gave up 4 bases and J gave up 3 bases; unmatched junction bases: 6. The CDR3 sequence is CAWNLQGAYYGYTF. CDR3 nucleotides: TGTGCCTGGAATTTACAGGGGGCATACTATGGCTACACCTTC.

CDR3 loop: CSVTDRYTEAFF. The CDR3 DNA reads as TGCAGTGTTACGGACAGGTACACTGAAGCTTTCTTT. V and J are TRBV20-1 and TRBJ1-1, with TRBD1 matching 7 bases. Germline CDR1 DFQATT, CDR2 SNEGSKA (reference sequence). V shed 7 bases and J 3 bases; nucleotides not matched to a gene: 5. The CDR3 spans 12 residues.

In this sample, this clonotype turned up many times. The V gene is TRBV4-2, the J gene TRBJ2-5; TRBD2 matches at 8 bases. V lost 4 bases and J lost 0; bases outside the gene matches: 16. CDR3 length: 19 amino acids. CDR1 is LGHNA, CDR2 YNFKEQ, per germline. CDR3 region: CASSPQGAGALGYQETQYF. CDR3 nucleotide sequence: TGTGCCAGCAGCCCTCAAGGAGCGGGGGCCTTGGGGTACCAAGAGACCCAGTACTTC.

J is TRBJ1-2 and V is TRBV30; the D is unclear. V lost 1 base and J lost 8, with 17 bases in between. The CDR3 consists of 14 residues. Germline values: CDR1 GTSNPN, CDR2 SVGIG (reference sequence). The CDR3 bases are TGTGCCTGGAGTGCAACCCTTCGAGGGCAGGGCTACACCTTC. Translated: CAWSATLRGQGYTF. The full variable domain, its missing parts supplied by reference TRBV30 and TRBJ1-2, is SQTIHQWPATLVQPVGSPLSLECTVEGTSNPNLYWYRQAAGRGLQLLFYSVGIGQISSEVPQNLSASRPQDRQFILSSKKLLLSDSGFYLCAWSATLRGQGYTFGSGTRLTVV.

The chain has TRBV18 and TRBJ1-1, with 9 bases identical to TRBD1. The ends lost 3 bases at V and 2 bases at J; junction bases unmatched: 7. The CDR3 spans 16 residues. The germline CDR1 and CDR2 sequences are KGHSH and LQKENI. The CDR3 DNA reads TGTGCCAGCTCACCCCTTCTGACAGGGGGAAACACTGAAGCTTTCTTT. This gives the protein CASSPLLTGGNTEAFF.